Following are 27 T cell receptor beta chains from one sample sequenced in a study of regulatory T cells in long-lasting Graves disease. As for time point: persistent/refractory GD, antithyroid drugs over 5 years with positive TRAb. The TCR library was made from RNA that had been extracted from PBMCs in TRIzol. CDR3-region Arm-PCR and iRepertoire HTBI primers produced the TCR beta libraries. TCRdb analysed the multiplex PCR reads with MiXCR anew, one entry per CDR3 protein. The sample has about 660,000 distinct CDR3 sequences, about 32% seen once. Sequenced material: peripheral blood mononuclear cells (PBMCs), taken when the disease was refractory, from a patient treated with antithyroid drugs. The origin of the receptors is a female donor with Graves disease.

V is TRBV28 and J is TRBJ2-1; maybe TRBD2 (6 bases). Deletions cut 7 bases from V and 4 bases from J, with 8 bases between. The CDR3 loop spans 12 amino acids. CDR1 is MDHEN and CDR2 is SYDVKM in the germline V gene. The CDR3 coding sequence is TGTGCCAGCACCGGGAGATACAATGAGCAGTTCTTC. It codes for CASTGRYNEQFF.

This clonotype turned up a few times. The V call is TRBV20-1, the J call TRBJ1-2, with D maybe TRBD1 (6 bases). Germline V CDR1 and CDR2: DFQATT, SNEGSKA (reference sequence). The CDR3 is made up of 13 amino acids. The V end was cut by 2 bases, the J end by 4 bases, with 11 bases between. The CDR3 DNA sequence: TGCAGTGCTAGAATTGGGACAACCTATGGCTACACCTTC. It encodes CSARIGTTYGYTF.

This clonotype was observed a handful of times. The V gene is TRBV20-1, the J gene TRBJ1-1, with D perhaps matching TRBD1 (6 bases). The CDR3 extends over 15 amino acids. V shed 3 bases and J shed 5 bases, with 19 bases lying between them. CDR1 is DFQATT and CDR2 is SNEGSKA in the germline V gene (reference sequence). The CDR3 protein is CSASYGARGMTEAFF. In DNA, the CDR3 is TGCAGTGCTAGTTATGGAGCCAGGGGTATGACTGAAGCTTTCTTT.

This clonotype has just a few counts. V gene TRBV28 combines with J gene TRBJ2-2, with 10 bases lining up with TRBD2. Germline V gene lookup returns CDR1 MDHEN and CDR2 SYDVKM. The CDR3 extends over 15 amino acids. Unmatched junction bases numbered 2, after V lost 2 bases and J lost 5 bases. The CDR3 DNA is TGTGCCAGCAGTTTACCGGGACTAGCGACCGGGGAGCTGTTTTTT. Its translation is CASSLPGLATGELFF.

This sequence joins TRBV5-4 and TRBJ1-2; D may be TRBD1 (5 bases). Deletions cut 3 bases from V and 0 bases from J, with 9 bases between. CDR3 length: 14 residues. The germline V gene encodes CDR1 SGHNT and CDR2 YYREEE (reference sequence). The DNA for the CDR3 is TGTGCCAGCAGCTCGGACACAGCTAACTATGGCTACACCTTC. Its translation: CASSSDTANYGYTF. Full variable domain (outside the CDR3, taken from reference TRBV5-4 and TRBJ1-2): ETGVTQSPTHLIKTRGQQVTLRCSSQSGHNTVSWYQQALGQGPQFIFQYYREEENGRGNFPPRFSGLQFPNYSSELNVNALELDDSALYLCASSSDTANYGYTFGSGTRLTVV.

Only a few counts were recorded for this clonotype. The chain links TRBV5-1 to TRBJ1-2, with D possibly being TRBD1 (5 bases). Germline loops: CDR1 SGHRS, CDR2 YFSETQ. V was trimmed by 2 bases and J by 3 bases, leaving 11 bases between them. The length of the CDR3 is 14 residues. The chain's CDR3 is CASSLDSQDYGYTF. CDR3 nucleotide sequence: TGCGCCAGCAGCTTAGACAGTCAGGACTATGGCTACACCTTC.

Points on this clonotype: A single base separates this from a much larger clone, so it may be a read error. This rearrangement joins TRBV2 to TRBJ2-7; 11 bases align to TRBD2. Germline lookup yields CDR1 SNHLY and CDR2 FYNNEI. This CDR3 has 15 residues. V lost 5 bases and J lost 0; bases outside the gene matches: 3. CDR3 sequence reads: CASSRLAGPSYEQYF. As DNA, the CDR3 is TGTGCCAGCAGTAGACTAGCGGGACCCTCCTACGAGCAGTACTTC.

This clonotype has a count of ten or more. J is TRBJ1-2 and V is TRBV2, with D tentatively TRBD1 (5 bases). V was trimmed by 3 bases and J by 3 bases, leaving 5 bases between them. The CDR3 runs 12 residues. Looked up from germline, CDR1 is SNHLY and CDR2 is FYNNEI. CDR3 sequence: CASSDRDYGYTF. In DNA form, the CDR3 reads TGTGCCAGCAGTGACAGGGACTATGGCTACACCTTC. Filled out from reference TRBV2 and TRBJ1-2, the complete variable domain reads EPEVTQTPSHQVTQMGQEVILRCVPISNHLYFYWYRQILGQKVEFLVSFYNNEISEKSEIFDDQFSVERPDGSNFTLKIRSTKLEDSAMYFCASSDRDYGYTFGSGTRLTVV.

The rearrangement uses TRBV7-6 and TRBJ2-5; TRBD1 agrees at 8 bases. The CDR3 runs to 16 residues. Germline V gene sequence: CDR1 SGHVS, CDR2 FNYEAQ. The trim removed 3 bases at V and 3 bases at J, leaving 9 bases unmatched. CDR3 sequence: CASSFQRQGREETQYF. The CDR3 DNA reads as TGTGCCAGCAGCTTCCAACGACAGGGGCGAGAAGAGACCCAGTACTTC.

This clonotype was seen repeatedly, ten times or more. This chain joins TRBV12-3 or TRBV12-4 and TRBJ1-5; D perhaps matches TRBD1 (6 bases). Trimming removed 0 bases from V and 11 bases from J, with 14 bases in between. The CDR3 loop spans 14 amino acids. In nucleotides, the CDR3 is TGTGCCAGCAGTTTAGCGCACGGTCCAGGGGCCCAGCATTTT. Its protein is CASSLAHGPGAQHF.

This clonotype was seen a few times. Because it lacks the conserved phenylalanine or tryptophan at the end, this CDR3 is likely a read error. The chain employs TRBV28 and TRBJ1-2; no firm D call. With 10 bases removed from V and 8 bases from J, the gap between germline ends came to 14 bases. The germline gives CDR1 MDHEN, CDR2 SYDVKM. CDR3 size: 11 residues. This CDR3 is CATPDLEGYTL. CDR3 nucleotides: TGTGCCACCCCGGACCTGGAGGGCTACACCCTC.

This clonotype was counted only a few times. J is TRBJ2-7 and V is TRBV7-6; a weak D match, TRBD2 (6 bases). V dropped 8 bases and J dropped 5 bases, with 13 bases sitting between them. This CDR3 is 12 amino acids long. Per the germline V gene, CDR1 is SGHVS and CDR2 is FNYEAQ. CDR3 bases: TGTGCCAGCGCAATACTAGCAAACGAGCAGTACTTC. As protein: CASAILANEQYF.

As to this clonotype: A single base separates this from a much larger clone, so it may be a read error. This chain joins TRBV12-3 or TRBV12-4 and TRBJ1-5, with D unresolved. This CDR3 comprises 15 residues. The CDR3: CARSLESRLHQPQHF. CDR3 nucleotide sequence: TGTGCCCGCAGTTTAGAAAGCAGGCTTCATCAGCCCCAGCATTTT.

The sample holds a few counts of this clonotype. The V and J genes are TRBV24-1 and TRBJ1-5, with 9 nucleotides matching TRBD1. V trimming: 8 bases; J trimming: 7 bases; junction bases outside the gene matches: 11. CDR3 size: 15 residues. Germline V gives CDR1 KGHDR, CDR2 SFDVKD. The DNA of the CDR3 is TGTGCCACCAAAAACTATAGGACAGGGGAGCAGCCCCAGCATTTT. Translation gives CATKNYRTGEQPQHF.

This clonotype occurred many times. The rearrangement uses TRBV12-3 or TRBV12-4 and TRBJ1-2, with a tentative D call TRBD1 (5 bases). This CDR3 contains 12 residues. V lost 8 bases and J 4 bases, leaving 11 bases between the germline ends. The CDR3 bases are TGTGCCAGCTCTCTGGGACTCTATGGCTACACCTTC. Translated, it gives CASSLGLYGYTF.

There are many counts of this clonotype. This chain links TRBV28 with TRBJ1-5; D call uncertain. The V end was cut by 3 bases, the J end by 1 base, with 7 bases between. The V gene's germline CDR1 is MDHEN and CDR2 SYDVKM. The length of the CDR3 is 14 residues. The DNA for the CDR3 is TGTGCCAGCAGTTTGCCCGGGAGCAATCAGCCCCAGCATTTT. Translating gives CASSLPGSNQPQHF. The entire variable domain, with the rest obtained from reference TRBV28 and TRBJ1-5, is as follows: DVKVTQSSRYLVKRTGEKVFLECVQDMDHENMFWYRQDPGLGLRLIYFSYDVKMKEKGDIPEGYSVSREKKERFSLILESASTNQTSMYLCASSLPGSNQPQHFGDGTRLSIL.

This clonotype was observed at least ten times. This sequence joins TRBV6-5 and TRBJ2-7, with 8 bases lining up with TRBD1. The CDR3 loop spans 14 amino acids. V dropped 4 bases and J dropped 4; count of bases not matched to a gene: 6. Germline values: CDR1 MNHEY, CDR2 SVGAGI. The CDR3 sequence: CASSSSGQGYEQYF. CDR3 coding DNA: TGTGCCAGCAGTTCCTCCGGACAGGGTTACGAGCAGTACTTC.

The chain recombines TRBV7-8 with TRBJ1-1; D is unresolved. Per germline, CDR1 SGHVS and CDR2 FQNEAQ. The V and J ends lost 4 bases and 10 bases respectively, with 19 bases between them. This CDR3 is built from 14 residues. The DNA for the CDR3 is TGTGCCAGCAGCTCGGTAGGACGAGGCCGATCAGCTTTCTTT. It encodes CASSSVGRGRSAFF.

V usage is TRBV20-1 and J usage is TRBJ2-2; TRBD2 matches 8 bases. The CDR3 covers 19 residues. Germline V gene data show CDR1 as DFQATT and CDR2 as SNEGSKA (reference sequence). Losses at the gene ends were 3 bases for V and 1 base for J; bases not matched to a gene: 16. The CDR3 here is CSARAYSGGSGVNTGELFF. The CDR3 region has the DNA TGCAGTGCTAGGGCCTACTCTGGGGGTAGCGGGGTGAACACCGGGGAGCTGTTTTTT.

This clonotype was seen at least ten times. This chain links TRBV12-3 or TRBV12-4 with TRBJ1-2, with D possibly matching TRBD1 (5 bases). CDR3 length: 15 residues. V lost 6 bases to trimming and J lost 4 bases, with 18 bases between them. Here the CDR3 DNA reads TGTGCCAGCAGACCGGCGGCAGGGCCCCTCTATGGCTACACCTTC. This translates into CASRPAAGPLYGYTF.

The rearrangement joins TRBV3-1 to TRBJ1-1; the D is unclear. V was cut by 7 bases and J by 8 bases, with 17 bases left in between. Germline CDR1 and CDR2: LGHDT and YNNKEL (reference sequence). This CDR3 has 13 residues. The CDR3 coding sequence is TGTGCCAGCACCCCCACGGGTGTGGTGGAAGCTTTCTTT. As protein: CASTPTGVVEAFF.

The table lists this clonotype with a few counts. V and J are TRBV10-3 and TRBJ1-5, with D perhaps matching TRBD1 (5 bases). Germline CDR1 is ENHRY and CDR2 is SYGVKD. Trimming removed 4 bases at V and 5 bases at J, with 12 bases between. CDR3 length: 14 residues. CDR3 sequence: CAISVLGGDQPQHF. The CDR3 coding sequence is TGTGCCATCAGTGTCTTGGGGGGAGATCAGCCCCAGCATTTT.

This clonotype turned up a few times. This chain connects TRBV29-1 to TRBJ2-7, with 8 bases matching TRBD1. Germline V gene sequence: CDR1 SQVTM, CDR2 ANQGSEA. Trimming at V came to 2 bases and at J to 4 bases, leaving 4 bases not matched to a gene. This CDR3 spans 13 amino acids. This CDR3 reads CSVEPGGSYEQYF. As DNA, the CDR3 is TGCAGCGTTGAACCAGGGGGCTCGTACGAGCAGTACTTC.

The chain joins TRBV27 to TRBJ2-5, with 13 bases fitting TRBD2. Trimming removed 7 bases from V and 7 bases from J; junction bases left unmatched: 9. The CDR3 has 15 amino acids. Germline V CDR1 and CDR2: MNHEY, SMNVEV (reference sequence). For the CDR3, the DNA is TGTGCCAGCAAGGGACTAGCGGGGCCGAGGGGGACCCAGTACTTC. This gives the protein CASKGLAGPRGTQYF.

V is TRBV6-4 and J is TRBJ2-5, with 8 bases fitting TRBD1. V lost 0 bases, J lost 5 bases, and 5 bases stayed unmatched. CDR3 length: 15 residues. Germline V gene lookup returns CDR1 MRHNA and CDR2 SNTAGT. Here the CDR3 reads CASSDSRDRSETQYF. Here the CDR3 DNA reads TGTGCCAGCAGTGACTCTAGGGACAGGTCGGAGACCCAGTACTTC.

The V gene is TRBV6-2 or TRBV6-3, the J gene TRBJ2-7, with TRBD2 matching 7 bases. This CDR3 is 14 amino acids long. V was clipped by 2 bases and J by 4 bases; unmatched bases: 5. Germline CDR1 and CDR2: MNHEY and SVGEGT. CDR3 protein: CASSYGGEGYEQYF. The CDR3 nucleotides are TGTGCCAGCAGTTACGGGGGGGAAGGTTACGAGCAGTACTTC.

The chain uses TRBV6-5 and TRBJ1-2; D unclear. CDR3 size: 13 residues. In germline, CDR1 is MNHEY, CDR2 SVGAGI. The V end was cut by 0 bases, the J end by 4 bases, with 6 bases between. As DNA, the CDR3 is TGTGCCAGCAGTTACTCGGAGGGCTATGGCTACACCTTC. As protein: CASSYSEGYGYTF.